Listed here is a single T cell receptor beta chain. Its specificity is unknown. This CDR3 spans 17 amino acids. J lost 7 bases, V lost 5 bases, and 18 bases had no gene match. The germline CDR1 and CDR2 sequences are SGHTA and FQGNSA. This specimen comes from a study of beta chain features in type 1 diabetes. Notes on the study in general: A moderate, significant TCRB CDR3 shortening appeared in type 1 diabetes across four CD4+ subsets. It was possible that PCR favored shorter templates, equally so in patients and controls.

The whole isolated RNA underwent reverse transcription, so sequencing captured expressed TCRB transcripts. The protocol was immunoSEQ multiplex PCR, while the TCRdb copy is restricted to in-frame clones and leaves out a portion. Here the sample spans around 170,000 clones, roughly 9% being singletons. The single heparinised draw taken from each donor contained about 100 mL of blood on average. CD45RO/CCR7/CD25/CD127/CD95/CD27 sorting isolated CD4+ naive, central memory, regulatory and stem cell-like memory cells. The receptor comes from a young woman with type 1 diabetes. Sample: central memory CD4+ T cells from blood. The rearrangement joins TRBV7-2 to TRBJ1-2, with 8 bases lining up with TRBD1. CDR3 sequence (DNA): TGTGCCAGCAGCACAGACGCTGCTGACAGGGGAAGGAGTGGCTACACCTTC. It codes for CASSTDAADRGRSGYTF.